Reported below is one TCR beta chain. These data belong to a study of blood T cell repertoires in COVID-19. Background on the study: The study drew acute and convalescent COVID-19 samples from the United States, Italy and Spain. In each case, the material was cDNA or gDNA derived from T cells, B-cell-depleted T cells, or PBMCs.

Authors' methods: Reference gene primers were amplified, and this amplification served to estimate nucleated cell counts. Clones were sequenced by immunoSEQ multiplex PCR, and TCRdb holds only the in-frame ones, with some missing. V and J calls and clone size are given by that table; D and trimming were obtained from the DNA. The sample carries 180,000 or so clones, roughly 80% recorded once. From germline, CDR1 is MDHEN and CDR2 SYDVKM. The CDR3 runs 14 residues. V trimming: 8 bases; J trimming: 8 bases; junction bases outside the gene matches: 12. This TCR was recovered from a human donor with acute or convalescent COVID-19. The donor label of this sample is uncertain. Sequencing was carried out using peripheral blood. V gene TRBV28 combines with J gene TRBJ2-7; TRBD2 matches at 10 bases. CDR3 sequence reads: CASFPALAGEKQYF. Here the CDR3 DNA reads TGTGCCAGCTTCCCTGCCCTAGCGGGAGAAAAGCAGTACTTC.